Shown below are 29 T cell receptor beta chains from a single sample sequenced in a study of blood T cell repertoires in COVID-19 (dated by TCRdb to 2018 to 2021). The receptor library was made with the immunoSEQ multiplex PCR assay. TCRdb stores this immuneACCESS table with in-frame sequences only. Part of the clones is absent; in the studies checked, under half of the shortfall reflects unresolved V genes, and no reason is known for the rest. Counted in this sample were around 110,000 clones; 89% of them appeared once. The biggest ten clones account for 4.9% of the sample. Sequenced sample: peripheral blood. These receptors originate from a man aged 40-50 years with active or convalescent COVID-19.

The chain combines TRBV18 with TRBJ1-4; D uncertain. Trimming removed 4 bases at V and 5 bases at J, with 14 bases between. Per the germline V gene, CDR1 is KGHSH and CDR2 is LQKENI. This CDR3 has 15 amino acids. In nucleotides, the CDR3 is TGTGCCAGCTCACGCGAACAGCTCGGAAATGAAAAACTGTTTTTT. Translating it yields CASSREQLGNEKLFF.

The chain has TRBV30 and TRBJ1-4; D is unresolved. The CDR3 spans 13 residues. V shed 8 bases and J shed 7 bases, with 17 bases lying between them. The germline gives CDR1 GTSNPN, CDR2 SVGIG (reference sequence). DNA for the CDR3: TGTGCCCGTTCTCAAGGGAGAGCTGAAAAACTGTTTTTT. Amino acid sequence: CARSQGRAEKLFF.

This clone occurred once. The rearrangement links TRBV7-2 to TRBJ2-1, with TRBD2 matching 8 bases. From germline, CDR1 is SGHTA and CDR2 FQGNSA. The CDR3 runs to 14 residues. V gave up 1 base and J gave up 9 bases; unmatched junction bases: 5. The CDR3 protein is CASSLGLAGGEQFF. DNA for the CDR3: TGTGCCAGCAGCTTAGGTCTGGCGGGGGGTGAGCAGTTCTTC.

V gene TRBV6-5 combines with J gene TRBJ2-1; possible D gene TRBD1, 5 bases. Per germline, CDR1 MNHEY and CDR2 SVGAGI. The CDR3 has 12 amino acids. With 5 bases removed from V and 10 bases from J, the gap between germline ends came to 12 bases. The CDR3 bases are TGTGCCAGCAGTAAGGGGCCTCTCGAGCAGTTCTTC. Translation: CASSKGPLEQFF.

The V gene is TRBV7-2, the J gene TRBJ1-3; possible D gene TRBD1, 6 bases. Trimming took 1 base from V and 4 from J, leaving 8 bases between them. CDR3 size: 14 residues. Germline V CDR1 and CDR2: SGHTA, FQGNSA. CDR3 DNA sequence: TGTGCCAGCAGCTTAGAAGGGGGAGGAAACACCATATATTTT. Translating gives CASSLEGGGNTIYF. The full variable domain, completed using reference TRBV7-2 and TRBJ1-3, is GAGVSQSPSNKVTEKGKDVELRCDPISGHTALYWYRQSLGQGLEFLIYFQGNSAPDKSGLPSDRFSAERTGGSVSTLTIQRTQQEDSAVYLCASSLEGGGNTIYFGEGSWLTVV.

J is TRBJ2-7 and V is TRBV6-5; D is uncertain. This CDR3 region has 14 residues. Per germline, CDR1 MNHEY and CDR2 SVGAGI. V lost 6 bases, J lost 4 bases, and 16 bases lay in between. The CDR3 is CASSHDTFKYEQYF. The CDR3 DNA sequence: TGTGCCAGCAGCCACGACACCTTCAAGTACGAGCAGTACTTC.

This chain joins TRBV7-9 and TRBJ2-5, with D tentatively TRBD1 (6 bases). Germline CDR1 SEHNR, CDR2 FQNEAQ (reference sequence). V was clipped by 1 base and J by 5 bases, with 14 bases between them. The CDR3 length is 15 residues. Here the CDR3 reads CASSLGESQGETQYF. The CDR3 nucleotides are TGTGCCAGCAGCTTAGGGGAATCTCAGGGGGAGACCCAGTACTTC.

The DNA for the CDR3 is TGTGCCATCAAGGGACAGGGTTACGGAAACACCATATATTTT. Protein sequence: CAIKGQGYGNTIYF. The chain has TRBV10-3 and TRBJ1-3; TRBD1 aligns across 9 bases. V was clipped by 7 bases and J by 4 bases; unmatched bases: 5. This CDR3 contains 14 residues. Per the germline V gene, CDR1 is ENHRY and CDR2 is SYGVKD.

The rearrangement uses TRBV6-1 and TRBJ1-5; D is unclear. Trimming took off 1 base at V and 0 bases at J, with 13 bases between the two ends. The germline V gene encodes CDR1 MNHNS and CDR2 SASEGT. The CDR3 has 17 amino acids. The CDR3 here is CASSEDDFPYSNQPQHF. The CDR3 DNA sequence: TGTGCCAGCAGTGAAGATGATTTCCCCTATAGCAATCAGCCCCAGCATTTT.

This chain connects TRBV10-1 to TRBJ1-3; 11 positions match TRBD1. Germline V gene lookup returns CDR1 WNHNN and CDR2 SYGVQD (reference sequence). J gave up 10 bases and V 6 bases, and 2 bases lay outside the gene matches. The CDR3 is made up of 12 amino acids. DNA of the CDR3: TGCGCCAGCAGCCGGGACAGGGGGACCATATATTTT. Residues: CASSRDRGTIYF.

This chain uses TRBV3-1 (or the pseudogene TRBV3-2) with TRBJ2-3; D is unclear. CDR1 and CDR2 (germline): LGHDT, YNNKEL (reference sequence). This CDR3 is built from 13 residues. Trimming removed 2 bases at V and 8 bases at J, with 11 bases between. The DNA of the CDR3 is TGTGCCAGCAGCCAAAGCCTGAGTGCTACGCAGTATTTT. Amino acid sequence: CASSQSLSATQYF.

The rearrangement joins TRBV5-4 to TRBJ2-3; 9 nucleotides match TRBD1. Germline V CDR1 and CDR2: SGHNT, YYREEE (reference sequence). J lost 2 bases, V lost 4 bases, and 5 bases had no gene match. The length of the CDR3 is 15 residues. The CDR3 here is CASSRRDRVTDTQYF. CDR3 bases: TGTGCCAGCAGCCGCCGGGACAGGGTCACAGATACGCAGTATTTT.

The chain is built from TRBV11-3 and TRBJ2-3, with D possibly matching TRBD2 (6 bases). From germline, CDR1 is SGHNT and CDR2 YENEEA. Trimming removed 5 bases at V and 2 bases at J, with 23 bases between. CDR3 length: 18 amino acids. In nucleotides, the CDR3 is TGTGCCAGCAGCCCCCTTCCCGGGACTTCGACGGACACAGATACGCAGTATTTT. Its translation is CASSPLPGTSTDTDTQYF.

The chain recombines TRBV4-3 with TRBJ1-6; D is uncertain. This CDR3 region has 15 residues. Germline CDR1 LGHNA, CDR2 YSLEER. The V and J ends lost 1 base and 3 bases respectively, with 7 bases between them. CDR3 nucleotide sequence: TGCGCCAGCAGCCAAGGACTGAGCTATAATTCACCCCTCCACTTT. Its protein is CASSQGLSYNSPLHF.

The chain links TRBV28 to TRBJ1-1; 8 nucleotides match TRBD1. Germline CDR1 reads MDHEN; CDR2 reads SYDVKM. V was pared by 5 bases and J by 5 bases, with 7 bases of the junction left unmatched. CDR3 length equals 14 residues. Here the CDR3 reads CASSPQGAGTEAFF. The DNA of the CDR3 is TGTGCCAGCAGTCCGCAGGGGGCCGGGACTGAAGCTTTCTTT.

In its sample, this clone was seen a few times. The chain combines TRBV5-6 with TRBJ1-1, with D unclear. Germline V CDR1 and CDR2: SGHDT, YYEEEE. With 0 bases removed from V and 2 bases from J, the gap between germline ends came to 8 bases. The length of the CDR3 is 14 residues. The CDR3 coding sequence is TGTGCCAGCAGCTTGGGCAGATTCAACACTGAAGCTTTCTTT. The encoded protein is CASSLGRFNTEAFF.

CDR3 bases: TGTGCCAGCAGCCCGGCCGCGGGACAGTCTATCAATGAGCAGTTCTTC. This gives the protein CASSPAAGQSINEQFF. The chain joins TRBV7-9 to TRBJ2-1; tentatively, D is TRBD1 (7 bases). The germline gives CDR1 SEHNR, CDR2 FQNEAQ (reference sequence). The V end was cut by 5 bases, the J end by 6 bases, with 20 bases between. This CDR3 has 16 amino acids. The full variable domain, completed using reference TRBV7-9 and TRBJ2-1, is DTGVSQNPRHKITKRGQNVTFRCDPISEHNRLYWYRQTLGQGPEFLTYFQNEAQLEKSRLLSDRFSAERPKGSFSTLEIQRTEQGDSAMYLCASSPAAGQSINEQFFGPGTRLTVL.

The J gene is TRBJ1-3, the V gene TRBV28; 8 positions match TRBD1. Germline CDR1 reads MDHEN; CDR2 reads SYDVKM. The CDR3 length is 14 residues. The trim removed 6 bases at V and 2 bases at J, leaving 3 bases unmatched. This CDR3 is CASRETGAGNTIYF. CDR3 in DNA: TGTGCCAGCAGGGAGACAGGGGCTGGAAACACCATATATTTT.

This clone was counted once. The rearrangement uses TRBV11-2 and TRBJ1-3; no clear D. The germline V gene has CDR1 SGHAT and CDR2 FQNNGV. The CDR3 loop spans 15 amino acids. Trimming took 1 base from V and 0 from J, leaving 7 bases between them. The CDR3 loop is CASSLGLTSGNTIYF. DNA for the CDR3: TGTGCCAGCAGCTTAGGACTGACCTCTGGAAACACCATATATTTT.

The V gene is TRBV24-1, the J gene TRBJ2-7, with TRBD1 as a possible D gene (8 bases). The V and J ends lost 6 bases and 2 bases respectively, with 13 bases between them. The germline gives CDR1 KGHDR, CDR2 SFDVKD. CDR3 length equals 14 residues. The DNA of the CDR3 is TGTGCCACCAGTACAGGGGGAGGGCCCTACGAGCAGTACTTC. Encoded protein: CATSTGGGPYEQYF.

The J gene is TRBJ2-1, the V gene TRBV19, with 16 bases identical to TRBD2. V trimming: 5 bases; J trimming: 1 base; junction bases outside the gene matches: 8. There are 19 residues in the CDR3. CDR1 is LNHDA, CDR2 SQIVND, per germline (reference sequence). As DNA, the CDR3 is TGTGCCAGTAGTCCATCGGGACTAGCGGGAGGGGGGTCCTACAATGAGCAGTTCTTC. Protein sequence: CASSPSGLAGGGSYNEQFF.

The genes are TRBV28 and TRBJ2-3; TRBD2 matches 11 bases. CDR3 length: 16 amino acids. From germline, CDR1 is MDHEN and CDR2 SYDVKM. V shed 7 bases and J 0 bases; nucleotides not matched to a gene: 6. The CDR3 spells CASIPWTSGSTDTQYF. CDR3 nucleotides: TGTGCCAGCATTCCATGGACTAGCGGGAGCACAGATACGCAGTATTTT. Supplemented by reference TRBV28 and TRBJ2-3, the full variable domain reads DVKVTQSSRYLVKRTGEKVFLECVQDMDHENMFWYRQDPGLGLRLIYFSYDVKMKEKGDIPEGYSVSREKKERFSLILESASTNQTSMYLCASIPWTSGSTDTQYFGPGTRLTVL.

The rearrangement joins TRBV13 to TRBJ1-4; no clear D gene. The V gene lost 0 bases and the J gene lost 3 bases, with 5 bases spanning the gap. There are 14 residues in the CDR3. The germline V gene encodes CDR1 PRHDT and CDR2 FYEKMQ (reference sequence). DNA of the CDR3: TGTGCCAGCAGCTTAGGGAGTTCTAATGAAAAACTGTTTTTT. This gives the protein CASSLGSSNEKLFF.

The rearrangement uses TRBV5-6 and TRBJ2-5, with D possibly matching TRBD1 (6 bases). The germline V gene encodes CDR1 SGHDT and CDR2 YYEEEE. The V end lost 1 base, the J end lost 5 bases, and 9 bases lay between the germline ends. The CDR3 length is 13 residues. The CDR3 reads CASSLTGMETQYF. The CDR3 DNA reads TGTGCCAGCAGCTTGACAGGGATGGAGACCCAGTACTTC.

This clone was detected once. J is TRBJ1-6 and V is TRBV7-9; D is unresolved. The V end lost 1 base, the J end lost 8 bases, and 6 bases lay between the germline ends. The CDR3 is 13 amino acids. Germline V gene data show CDR1 as SEHNR and CDR2 as FQNEAQ (reference sequence). CDR3 bases: TGTGCCAGCAGCTTAGTGGAGGATTCACCCCTCCACTTT. Residues: CASSLVEDSPLHF. Together with reference TRBV7-9 and TRBJ1-6, the CDR3 gives the full variable domain: DTGVSQNPRHKITKRGQNVTFRCDPISEHNRLYWYRQTLGQGPEFLTYFQNEAQLEKSRLLSDRFSAERPKGSFSTLEIQRTEQGDSAMYLCASSLVEDSPLHFGNGTRLTVT.

Only a few counts were recorded for this clone. This chain joins TRBV7-2 and TRBJ2-7, with TRBD2 as a possible D gene (6 bases). This CDR3 comprises 15 residues. Trimming pared 2 bases from V and 5 bases from J, leaving 16 bases between. Germline V gene data show CDR1 as SGHTA and CDR2 as FQGNSA. As DNA, the CDR3 is TGTGCCAGCAGCTTACAGTCGGGAGAAGCGAACGAGCAGTACTTC. This gives the protein CASSLQSGEANEQYF.

J is TRBJ1-4 and V is TRBV7-2; D not resolved. The length of the CDR3 is 14 residues. The V and J ends lost 5 bases and 10 bases respectively, with 17 bases between them. Germline CDR1 and CDR2: SGHTA and FQGNSA. CDR3 loop: CASSPTPPVGKLFF. CDR3 in DNA: TGTGCCAGCAGCCCTACCCCTCCGGTCGGAAAACTGTTTTTT.

The chain recombines TRBV6-1 with TRBJ2-3, with 14 bases aligning to TRBD2. The germline gives CDR1 MNHNS, CDR2 SASEGT. This CDR3 has 17 residues. Trimming cost V 1 base and J 7 bases; bases outside gene matches: 7. The CDR3 sequence: CASSEVSGLAGGNTQYF. The DNA for the CDR3 is TGTGCCAGCAGTGAAGTATCCGGACTAGCGGGAGGTAATACGCAGTATTTT.

V and J are TRBV21-1 and TRBJ1-1; the D call of TRBD1 is as the table states it, not checked on the DNA. TRBV21-1 is annotated as a pseudogene. The length of the CDR3 is 14 residues. The CDR3 DNA follows: TGTGCCAGCAGCTACAAATATACAGTAGGCGAAGCTTTCTTT. Residues: CASSYKYTVGEAFF.